These 14 T cell receptor beta chains were all obtained from the same sample, sequenced in a study of technical replicates of blood from a handful of donors. Data came from immunoSEQ multiplex PCR; TCRdb stores just in-frame clones and leaves some out. The sample records around 62,000 clones, 95% to 97% being singletons. Sample: T cells isolated from PBMCs. Source of these receptors: a human donor in good health.

The chain links TRBV7-9 to TRBJ2-3; 7 bases agree with TRBD1. The germline CDR1 and CDR2 sequences are SEHNR and FQNEAQ (reference sequence). V lost 4 bases to trimming and J lost 2 bases; unmatched junction nucleotides: 3. The CDR3 covers 14 residues. The CDR3 sequence: CASSSGQSTDTQYF. The CDR3 DNA is TGTGCCAGCAGCTCGGGACAGTCCACAGATACGCAGTATTTT. Variable domain in full (rest from reference TRBV7-9 and TRBJ2-3): DTGVSQNPRHKITKRGQNVTFRCDPISEHNRLYWYRQTLGQGPEFLTYFQNEAQLEKSRLLSDRFSAERPKGSFSTLEIQRTEQGDSAMYLCASSSGQSTDTQYFGPGTRLTVL.

This chain uses TRBV4-1 with TRBJ2-3; D perhaps matches TRBD2 (6 bases). In germline, CDR1 is MGHRA, CDR2 YSYEKL. V lost 0 bases, J lost 4 bases, and 11 bases lay in between. This CDR3 is built from 15 residues. The CDR3 sequence: CASSQERGGSDTQYF. CDR3 DNA: TGCGCCAGCAGCCAAGAGAGGGGAGGTTCAGATACGCAGTATTTT.

V usage is TRBV28 and J usage is TRBJ1-1; D call uncertain. CDR1 is MDHEN, CDR2 SYDVKM, per germline. This CDR3 has 14 residues. The V end was cut by 4 bases, the J end by 3 bases, with 12 bases between. Here the CDR3 DNA reads TGTGCCAGCAGTTCCCCGTTTGAGTACACTGAAGCTTTCTTT. Translated: CASSSPFEYTEAFF.

This rearrangement joins TRBV29-1 to TRBJ2-5; a possible D gene is TRBD2 (6 bases). The length of the CDR3 is 14 residues. Germline CDR1 and CDR2: SQVTM and ANQGSEA. Trimming shortened V by 0 bases and J by 4 bases, and 12 bases separated the two germline ends. The CDR3 region has the DNA TGCAGCGTTGAAGATCGTGCTAGCGTAGAGACCCAGTACTTC. Translation gives CSVEDRASVETQYF.

The chain has TRBV7-3 and TRBJ2-3, with a possible D match to TRBD2 (6 bases). This CDR3 has 15 residues. The V end lost 7 bases, the J end lost 0 bases, and 14 bases lay between the germline ends. Germline values: CDR1 SGHTA, CDR2 FQGTGA. The CDR3 bases are TGTGCCAGCACACCTACTAGCTCCAGCACAGATACGCAGTATTTT. This codes for CASTPTSSSTDTQYF. Supplemented by reference TRBV7-3 and TRBJ2-3, the full variable domain reads GAGVSQTPSNKVTEKGKYVELRCDPISGHTALYWYRQSLGQGPEFLIYFQGTGAADDSGLPNDRFFAVRPEGSVSTLKIQRTERGDSAVYLCASTPTSSSTDTQYFGPGTRLTVL.

This sequence joins TRBV5-1 and TRBJ1-2, with D tentatively TRBD1 (6 bases). Trimming shortened V by 1 base and J by 2 bases, and 6 bases separated the two germline ends. The germline V gene has CDR1 SGHRS and CDR2 YFSETQ. CDR3 length: 13 amino acids. Here the CDR3 DNA reads TGCGCCAGCAGCTTGCAGGGGAACTATGGCTACACCTTC. Amino acids: CASSLQGNYGYTF. Variable domain in full (rest from reference TRBV5-1 and TRBJ1-2): KAGVTQTPRYLIKTRGQQVTLSCSPISGHRSVSWYQQTPGQGLQFLFEYFSETQRNKGNFPGRFSGRQFSNSRSEMNVSTLELGDSALYLCASSLQGNYGYTFGSGTRLTVV.

The chain recombines TRBV11-2 with TRBJ1-2; D gene ambiguous. This CDR3 spans 14 amino acids. Germline CDR1 reads SGHAT; CDR2 reads FQNNGV. Trimming took off 6 bases at V and 2 bases at J, with 13 bases between the two ends. The CDR3 spells CASSSSGVNYGYTF. CDR3 DNA: TGTGCCAGCAGTTCATCCGGGGTAAACTATGGCTACACCTTC.

The V gene is TRBV19, the J gene TRBJ2-2; possibly TRBD1 for D (6 bases). Trimming left V 1 base short and J 3 bases short, with 9 bases between. The CDR3 is 15 residues long. The V gene's germline CDR1 is LNHDA and CDR2 SQIVND (reference sequence). The CDR3 DNA sequence: TGTGCCAGTAGTATAGTGGGGGCGCACACCGGGGAGCTGTTTTTT. Its translation is CASSIVGAHTGELFF.

This clone was seen once. J is TRBJ2-1 and V is TRBV6-1; 15 bases map to TRBD2. With 4 bases clipped from V and 9 bases from J, the junction kept 4 bases outside the gene matches. This CDR3 spans 15 amino acids. CDR1 MNHNS and CDR2 SASEGT come from the germline V gene. CDR3 sequence: CASSGGLAGGREQFF. CDR3 bases: TGTGCCAGCAGTGGGGGACTAGCGGGAGGACGTGAGCAGTTCTTC.

The chain combines TRBV30 with TRBJ2-2; tentative D call: TRBD2 (6 bases). This CDR3 is 14 amino acids long. The V gene lost 6 bases and the J gene lost 5 bases, with 16 bases spanning the gap. Germline CDR1 is GTSNPN and CDR2 is SVGIG (reference sequence). The CDR3 DNA reads as TGTGCCTGTTCTGGGACTTCGCTAACCGGGGAGCTGTTTTTT. Protein: CACSGTSLTGELFF.

This clone was recorded only once. This sequence joins TRBV15 and TRBJ1-4; D ambiguous. V lost 1 base and J lost 3, with 9 bases in between. This CDR3 has 15 residues. CDR1 and CDR2 (germline): LNHNV, YYDKDF (reference sequence). CDR3 DNA: TGTGCCACCAGCAGAGTCGTATCCTCTAATGAAAAACTGTTTTTT. Its translation: CATSRVVSSNEKLFF.

The V call is TRBV11-2, the J call TRBJ2-2; possible D gene TRBD2, 7 bases. The ends were cut back, 2 bases at V and 7 bases at J, with 17 bases in the middle. Germline V gene lookup returns CDR1 SGHAT and CDR2 FQNNGV. This CDR3 spans 16 amino acids. The CDR3 DNA reads as TGTGCCAGCAGCTTACGATCTAGGGGGGGTGTCGGGGAGCTGTTTTTT. Encoded protein: CASSLRSRGGVGELFF.

V gene TRBV6-5 combines with J gene TRBJ1-1; no firm D call. Germline loops: CDR1 MNHEY, CDR2 SVGAGI. This CDR3 is 11 amino acids long. Trimming pared 7 bases from V and 1 base from J, leaving 4 bases between. The CDR3 sequence is CASTSNTEAFF. The CDR3 coding sequence is TGTGCCAGCACGTCGAACACTGAAGCTTTCTTT.

The chain carries TRBV28 and TRBJ2-7; D unresolved. Germline V gene data show CDR1 as MDHEN and CDR2 as SYDVKM. This CDR3 has 18 residues. The V end was cut by 1 base, the J end by 0 bases, with 19 bases between. As DNA, the CDR3 is TGTGCCAGCAGTTTATTTCTGGGCCCGGCACAAGGCTCCTACGAGCAGTACTTC. Encoded protein: CASSLFLGPAQGSYEQYF.